This T cell receptor beta chain was profiled in a study of cytomegalovirus exposure and HLA in healthy donors. The PCR used 60 Vbeta and 13 Jbeta primers. TCRdb's table, derived via immunoSEQ multiplex PCR, lists solely in-frame clones and lacks some. The data show roughly 100,000 clones, less than 85% seen once. Concerning this clone: The antigen is unknown.

The study's findings and limits: In a later analysis, CMV-associated beta chains were mostly HLA-associated, it appeared.

CDR3 length: 13 amino acids. CDR1 and CDR2 (germline): SGHTA, FQGNSA. Trimming took off 6 bases at V and 6 bases at J, with 14 bases between the two ends. The clonotype was recovered from a man in his fifties or sixties in good health and CMV-seronegative. Sequenced input: PBMCs. The V call is TRBV7-2, the J call TRBJ1-1; D is undetermined. The CDR3 region has the DNA TGTGCCAGCAGTCGTGATCAAGCTCCTGAAGCTTTCTTT. This codes for CASSRDQAPEAFF.